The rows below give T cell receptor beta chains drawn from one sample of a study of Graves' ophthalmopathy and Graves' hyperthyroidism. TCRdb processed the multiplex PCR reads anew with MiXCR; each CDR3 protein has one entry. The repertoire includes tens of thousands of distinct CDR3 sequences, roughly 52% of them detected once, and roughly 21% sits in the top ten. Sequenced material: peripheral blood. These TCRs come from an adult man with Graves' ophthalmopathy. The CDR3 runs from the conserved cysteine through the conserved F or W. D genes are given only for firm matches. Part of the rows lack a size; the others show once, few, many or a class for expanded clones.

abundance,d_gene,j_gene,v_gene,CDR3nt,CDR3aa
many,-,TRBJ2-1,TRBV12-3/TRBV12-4,TGTGCCAGCAGTCCCTGGCAGGGGGAGGTTGAGCAGTTCTTC,CASSPWQGEVEQFF
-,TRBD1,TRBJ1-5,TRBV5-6,TGTGCCAGCAGCCCACCGTGGGGTGGACAGGGGTCCAATCAGCCCCAGCATTTT,CASSPPWGGQGSNQPQHF
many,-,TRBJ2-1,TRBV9,TGTGCCAGCAGCGCGCCGGGAACCTCCGCAAATGAGCAGTTCTTC,CASSAPGTSANEQFF
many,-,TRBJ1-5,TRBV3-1,TGTGCCAGCAGCCAAGATTGGACAAACAATCAGCCCCAGCATTTT,CASSQDWTNNQPQHF
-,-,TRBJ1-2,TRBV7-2,TGTGCCAGCAGCTTAGCCTATGGCTACACCTTC,CASSLAYGYTF
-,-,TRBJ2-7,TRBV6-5,TGTGCCTGCAGTTACGGGTCAACCTACGAGCAGTGCTTC,CACSYGSTYEQCF
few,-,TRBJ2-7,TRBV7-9,TGTGCCAGCAGCTTGGGCCCCAGCTCCTACGAGCAGTACTTC,CASSLGPSSYEQYF
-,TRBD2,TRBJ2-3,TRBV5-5,TGTGCCAGCAGCTCCGAACTAGCGGGAGGGCCTATGGCGCAGTATTTT,CASSSELAGGPMAQYF
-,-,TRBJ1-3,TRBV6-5,TGTGCCAGCAGTCACGGACCGTACCGGGACACCATATATTTT,CASSHGPYRDTIYF
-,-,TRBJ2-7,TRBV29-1,TGCAGCGTTGCTAGGGACGAGGGAAACGAGCAGTACTTC,CSVARDEGNEQYF
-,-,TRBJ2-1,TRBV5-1,TGCGCCAGCAGCTTGGCCCAGCAGGGTGGGAATGAGCAGTTCTTC,CASSLAQQGGNEQFF
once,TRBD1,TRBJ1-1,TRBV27,TGTGCCAGCAGTCCAGGGACAGGGGGTGGTGGGACTGAAGCTTTCTTT,CASSPGTGGGGTEAFF
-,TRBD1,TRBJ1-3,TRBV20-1,TGCAGTGCGGAACGGGACAGAGGAAACACCATATATTTT,CSAERDRGNTIYF
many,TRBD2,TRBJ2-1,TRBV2,TGTGCCAGCAGTGAACCTGCGGGGGGAAGAGGTGAGCAGTTCTTC,CASSEPAGGRGEQFF
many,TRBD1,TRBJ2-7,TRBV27,TGTGCCAGCAGCCCTGGACAGGGCCCAAGTCGGCAGTACTTC,CASSPGQGPSRQYF
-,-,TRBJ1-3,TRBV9,TGTGCCAGCAGCCCTAGGACAGTAAACACCATATATTTT,CASSPRTVNTIYF
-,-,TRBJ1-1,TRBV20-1,TGCAGTGCCGAGGGGGGGGACACTGAAGCTTTCTTT,CSAEGGDTEAFF
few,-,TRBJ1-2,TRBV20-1,TGCAGTGCTCCAAGTGAGGGATTCGGGGGCTACACCTTC,CSAPSEGFGGYTF
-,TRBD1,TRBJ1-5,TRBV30,TGTGCCTGGGAAAAACAGGGGTTCAGCAATCAGCCCCAGCATTTT,CAWEKQGFSNQPQHF
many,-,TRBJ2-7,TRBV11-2,TGTGCCATTTCACTCGGGGGGCTAAGGTCCTCCGAGCAGTACTTC,CAISLGGLRSSEQYF
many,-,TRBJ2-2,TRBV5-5,TGTGCCGGCAGCCGTACAGGGTTCAGGGGGGAGCTGTTTTTT,CAGSRTGFRGELFF
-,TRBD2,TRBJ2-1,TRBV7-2,TGTGCCAGTTCGACCTCAGCGGGAGGTGGTGAGCAGTTCTTC,CASSTSAGGGEQFF
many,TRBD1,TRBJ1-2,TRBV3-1,TGTGCCAGCAGCCAATGGGACAGACAAGAATCCTATGGCTACACCTTC,CASSQWDRQESYGYTF
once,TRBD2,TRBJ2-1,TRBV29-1,TGCAGCAGTGGGGAAATAGCGGGCCTTTACAATGAGCAGTTCTTC,CSSGEIAGLYNEQFF
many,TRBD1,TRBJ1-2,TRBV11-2,TGTGCCAGCAGCTTAGATCCCTCAAGGGGGCAAGGCTACACCTTC,CASSLDPSRGQGYTF
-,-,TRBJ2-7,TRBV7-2,TGTGCCAGCAGCTTAGTCATACGCTACGAGCAGTACTTC,CASSLVIRYEQYF
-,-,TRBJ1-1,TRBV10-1,TGCGCCAGCAATCTTGAAGCTTTCTTT,CASNLEAFF
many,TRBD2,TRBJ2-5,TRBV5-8,TGTGCCAGCAGCATAGGGACTAGCGGGGGGGGGGAGACCCAGTACTTC,CASSIGTSGGGETQYF
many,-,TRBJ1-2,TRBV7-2,TGTGCCAGCAGCTTAGCTGGCGGGGGTAACTATGGCTACACCTTC,CASSLAGGGNYGYTF
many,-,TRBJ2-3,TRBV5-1,TGCGCCAGCAGCTTGGCAGGGCAAGATACGCAGTATTTT,CASSLAGQDTQYF
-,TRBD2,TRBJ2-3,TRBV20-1,TGCAGTGCCCAAGCGGGAACGACAGATACGCAGTATTTT,CSAQAGTTDTQYF
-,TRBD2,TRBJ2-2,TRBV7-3,TGTGCCAGCAGCTTATTGGGGACTAGCGGAGGGAGAACCGGGGAGCTGTTTTTT,CASSLLGTSGGRTGELFF
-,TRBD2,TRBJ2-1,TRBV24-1,TGTGCCACCAGTGAGACTAGCGGGGGAAGCTCCTACAATGAGCAGTTCTTC,CATSETSGGSSYNEQFF
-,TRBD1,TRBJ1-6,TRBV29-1,TGCAGCGATGTAGAGGGACAGGGGCCCGAGCGGGGAACACCCCTCCACTTT,CSDVEGQGPERGTPLHF
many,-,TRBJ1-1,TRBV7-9,TGTGCCAGCAGCATTCCGGGACAGAACACTGAAGCTTTCTTT,CASSIPGQNTEAFF
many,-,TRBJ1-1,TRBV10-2,TGCGCCAGCAGGCCGACCGGGACACCCCTTGAAGCTTTCTTT,CASRPTGTPLEAFF
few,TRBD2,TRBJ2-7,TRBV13,TGTGCCAGCAGCTTAGGAGGGGAGGGCTATGGCTACGAGCAGTACTTC,CASSLGGEGYGYEQYF
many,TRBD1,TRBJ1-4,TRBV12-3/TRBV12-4,TGTGCCAGCAGTGCTCCGGGACAGGGGGAAACTAATGAAAAACTGTTTTTT,CASSAPGQGETNEKLFF
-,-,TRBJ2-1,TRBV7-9,TGTGCCAGCAGCTTAGGCGGTGGGAGCCCCTACAATGAGCAGTTCTTC,CASSLGGGSPYNEQFF
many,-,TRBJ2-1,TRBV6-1,TGTGCCAGCAGCGACTCGAACGCCGACAGAACCCATGAGCAGTTCTTC,CASSDSNADRTHEQFF
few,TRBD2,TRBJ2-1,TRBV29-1,TGCAGCGTTGGGGGCGGGAGTCGTGGTGAGCAGTTCTTC,CSVGGGSRGEQFF
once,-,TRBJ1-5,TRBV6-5,TGTGCCAGCAGTTCCGGGGCTCAGCCCCAGCATTTT,CASSSGAQPQHF
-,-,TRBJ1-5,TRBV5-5,TGTGCCAGCAGCTTGTTTAACGGGGAACAGCCCCAGCATTTT,CASSLFNGEQPQHF
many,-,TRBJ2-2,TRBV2,TGTGCCAGCAGTGTTGGGTCCCCGGGCCGAGGGACCGGGGAGCTGTTTTTT,CASSVGSPGRGTGELFF
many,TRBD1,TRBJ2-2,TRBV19,TGTGCCAGTGGGGGGACAGGGCGAGCCGGGGAGCTGTTTTTT,CASGGTGRAGELFF
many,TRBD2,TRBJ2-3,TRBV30,TGTGCCTGGAGTGTAACTAGCGGCGATACGCAGTATTTT,CAWSVTSGDTQYF
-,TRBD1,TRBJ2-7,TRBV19,TGTGCCAGTAGTAGGGAGGACAGGGGACCCTACGAGCAGTACTTC,CASSREDRGPYEQYF